A selection of T cell receptor beta chains follows, all from one sample in a study of PD-L1 blockade in urothelial cancer. Some clones are missing from TCRdb's copy, which holds only in-frame ones; the method was immunoSEQ multiplex PCR. The sample carries 130,000 or so clones, roughly 84% recorded once. Sequenced here: PBMCs, sampled around atezolizumab (anti-PD-L1) treatment. These receptors all stem from a man aged 50 to 59 with urothelial cancer. The CDR3 runs from the conserved cysteine through the conserved F or W. The order of the fields is D gene, clone size, J gene, V gene, CDR3 protein, CDR3 DNA. The D gene is left open where the match is weak. The size entry is marked missing in some rows and otherwise reads once, few, many or a size class.

D: TRBD1
size: .
J: TRBJ1-5
V: TRBV18
CDR3: CASSPGTVLSNQPQHF
DNA: TGTGCCAGCTCACCAGGGACAGTCCTTAGCAATCAGCCCCAGCATTTT

D: .
size: .
J: TRBJ2-5
V: TRBV7-3
CDR3: CASSGGWGETQYF
DNA: TGTGCCAGCAGCGGGGGCTGGGGAGAGACCCAGTACTTC

D: TRBD1
size: .
J: TRBJ2-7
V: TRBV7-2
CDR3: CASSPPGQPYEQYF
DNA: TGTGCCAGCAGCCCGCCGGGACAGCCCTACGAGCAGTACTTC

D: .
size: .
J: TRBJ2-5
V: TRBV5-6
CDR3: CASSLQETQYF
DNA: TGTGCCAGCAGCCTACAAGAGACCCAGTACTTC

D: .
size: .
J: TRBJ1-5
V: TRBV4-1
CDR3: CASSQDAGLNQPQHF
DNA: TGCGCCAGCAGCCAAGATGCGGGGTTGAATCAGCCCCAGCATTTT

D: .
size: .
J: TRBJ1-5
V: TRBV30
CDR3: CAWSVPIGNQPQHF
DNA: TGTGCCTGGAGTGTACCTATTGGCAATCAGCCCCAGCATTTT

D: TRBD1
size: .
J: TRBJ2-7
V: TRBV15
CDR3: CATTPDRGREQYF
DNA: TGTGCCACCACTCCGGACAGGGGCCGGGAGCAGTACTTC

D: .
size: .
J: TRBJ2-7
V: TRBV2
CDR3: CASTRRAGRSSYEQYF
DNA: TGTGCCAGCACCCGCCGCGCGGGAAGGAGCTCCTACGAGCAGTACTTC

D: TRBD1
size: .
J: TRBJ2-7
V: TRBV5-1
CDR3: CASSSQGEQYF
DNA: TGCGCCAGCAGCTCACAGGGGGAGCAGTACTTC

D: TRBD1
size: .
J: TRBJ1-2
V: TRBV7-3
CDR3: CASSSWDRGGYGYTF
DNA: TGTGCCAGCAGCTCGTGGGACAGGGGGGGGTATGGCTACACCTTC

D: .
size: few
J: TRBJ2-3
V: TRBV29-1
CDR3: CSVVAGLDTQYF
DNA: TGCAGCGTTGTAGCAGGGCTAGATACGCAGTATTTT

D: TRBD2
size: .
J: TRBJ2-5
V: TRBV5-1
CDR3: CASSSTSLMSTQYF
DNA: TGCGCCAGCAGCTCGACTAGCTTGATGTCAACCCAGTACTTC

D: .
size: .
J: TRBJ2-2
V: TRBV27
CDR3: CASNPAGPSRDTGELFF
DNA: TGTGCCAGCAACCCCGCCGGGCCCAGCAGGGACACCGGGGAGCTGTTTTTT

D: TRBD2
size: .
J: TRBJ2-1
V: TRBV19
CDR3: CASSIPPRGTSGRRSYNEQFF
DNA: TGTGCCAGTAGTATACCCCCCCGCGGGACTAGCGGGAGAAGGTCCTACAATGAGCAGTTCTTC

D: .
size: .
J: TRBJ2-3
V: TRBV5-1
CDR3: CASSLSAVTDTQYF
DNA: TGCGCCAGCAGCTTGAGCGCAGTCACAGATACGCAGTATTTT

D: TRBD1
size: .
J: TRBJ1-2
V: TRBV19
CDR3: CASSIFGTDLLRYGYTF
DNA: TGTGCCAGTAGTATCTTCGGGACAGACCTCCTTCGTTATGGCTACACCTTC

D: .
size: .
J: TRBJ1-2
V: TRBV18
CDR3: CASSLGDTAEGYTF
DNA: TGTGCCAGCTCGCTGGGAGACACGGCCGAGGGCTACACCTTC

D: .
size: .
J: TRBJ2-1
V: TRBV21-1
CDR3: CASRGEAGGSCSYNEQFF
DNA: TGTGCCAGCAGGGGGGAAGCGGGAGGGTCCTGCTCCTACAATGAGCAGTTCTTC

D: .
size: .
J: TRBJ2-7
V: TRBV7-9
CDR3: CASSAQGRTYEQYF
DNA: TGTGCCAGCAGCGCACAGGGTAGAACCTACGAGCAGTACTTC

D: .
size: .
J: TRBJ2-7
V: TRBV5-1
CDR3: CASSSGRQASNEQYF
DNA: TGCGCCAGCAGCTCAGGAAGACAGGCATCAAACGAGCAGTACTTC

D: TRBD2
size: .
J: TRBJ2-3
V: TRBV19
CDR3: CASSTTSGHTDTQYF
DNA: TGTGCCAGTAGTACGACTAGCGGTCACACAGATACGCAGTATTTT

D: .
size: few
J: TRBJ1-4
V: TRBV19
CDR3: CASTQGYSPFEKLFF
DNA: TGTGCCAGTACCCAAGGATACAGTCCATTTGAAAAACTGTTTTTT

D: .
size: .
J: TRBJ1-4
V: TRBV5-3
CDR3: CARRVTVATNEKLFF
DNA: TGTGCCAGAAGAGTGACAGTTGCAACTAATGAAAAACTGTTTTTT

D: TRBD1
size: .
J: TRBJ2-1
V: TRBV5-1
CDR3: CASSLQTGGHEQFF
DNA: TGCGCCAGCAGCTTACAGACAGGGGGCCATGAGCAGTTCTTC

D: .
size: .
J: TRBJ2-2
V: TRBV7-2
CDR3: CASSLRGNGELFF
DNA: TGTGCCAGCAGCCTAAGGGGAAACGGGGAGCTGTTTTTT

D: .
size: .
J: TRBJ1-3
V: TRBV18
CDR3: CASSPITGDLGNTIYF
DNA: TGTGCCAGCTCACCTATTACGGGGGACCTTGGAAACACCATATATTTT

D: .
size: .
J: TRBJ1-5
V: TRBV6-5
CDR3: CASSYSSSLDQPQHF
DNA: TGTGCCAGCAGTTACTCGAGTAGTTTAGATCAGCCCCAGCATTTT